This TCR beta chain was found in a study of blood T cells in healthy people across ages. Study results and limitations: Possibly, changes in expanded clonotypes were confounded because donor CMV status was unknown. Without sorted subsets, naive and antigen-experienced compartments could not be conclusively compared. Older individuals had lower TCR beta diversity per million T cells (the decline was roughly linear).

Using a J-beta primer mix together with a sample-barcoded 5' primer, a second PCR was run for about 7 to 12 cycles. TCRdb analysed the 5' RACE reads with MiXCR anew, one entry per CDR3 protein. This repertoire shows roughly 900,000 distinct CDR3 sequences, 48% found once; its top ten account for around an eighth. In regard to this clonotype: Its antigen is as yet unknown.

Germline V CDR1 and CDR2: SGHRS, YFSETQ. The CDR3 loop spans 13 amino acids. V lost 6 bases and J lost 1; bases outside the gene matches: 3. Sequenced sample: blood. J is TRBJ2-5 and V is TRBV5-1, with 7 positions matching TRBD1. The TCR originated in a man aged 25-45 years in good health. This chain's CDR3 is CASNRDSQETQYF. CDR3 DNA sequence: TGCGCCAGCAACCGGGACAGCCAAGAGACCCAGTACTTC.